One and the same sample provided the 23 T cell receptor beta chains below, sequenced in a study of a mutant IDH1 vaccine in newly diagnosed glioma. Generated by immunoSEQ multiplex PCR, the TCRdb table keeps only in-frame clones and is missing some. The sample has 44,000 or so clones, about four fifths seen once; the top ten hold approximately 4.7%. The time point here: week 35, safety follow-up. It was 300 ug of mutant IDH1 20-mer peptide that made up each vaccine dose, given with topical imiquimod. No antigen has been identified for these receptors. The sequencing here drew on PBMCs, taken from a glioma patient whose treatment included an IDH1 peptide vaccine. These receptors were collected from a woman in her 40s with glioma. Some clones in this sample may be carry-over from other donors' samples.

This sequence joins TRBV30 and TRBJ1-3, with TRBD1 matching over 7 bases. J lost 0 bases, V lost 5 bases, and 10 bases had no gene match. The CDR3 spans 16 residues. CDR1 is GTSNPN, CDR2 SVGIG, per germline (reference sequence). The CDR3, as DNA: TGTGCCTGGGCGACAGGGACTCCCGACTCTGGAAACACCATATATTTT. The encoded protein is CAWATGTPDSGNTIYF.

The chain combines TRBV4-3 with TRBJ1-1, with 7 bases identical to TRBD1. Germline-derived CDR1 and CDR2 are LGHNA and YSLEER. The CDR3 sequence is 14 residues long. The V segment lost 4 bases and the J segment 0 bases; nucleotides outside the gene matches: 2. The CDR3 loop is CASSRDSMNTEAFF. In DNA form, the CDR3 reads TGCGCCAGCAGCCGGGACAGCATGAACACTGAAGCTTTCTTT.

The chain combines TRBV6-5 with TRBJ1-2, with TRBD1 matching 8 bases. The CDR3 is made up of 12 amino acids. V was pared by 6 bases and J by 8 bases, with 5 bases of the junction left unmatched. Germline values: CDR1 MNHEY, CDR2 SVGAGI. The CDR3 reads CASSQGAGGYTF. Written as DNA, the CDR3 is TGTGCCAGCAGCCAGGGGGCTGGGGGCTACACCTTC.

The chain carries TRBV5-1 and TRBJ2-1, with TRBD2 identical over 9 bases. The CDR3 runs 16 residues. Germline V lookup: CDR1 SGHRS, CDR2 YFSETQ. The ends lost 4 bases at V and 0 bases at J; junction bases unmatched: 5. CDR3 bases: TGCGCCAGCAGCCTAGCGGGGATGAGCTCCTACAATGAGCAGTTCTTC. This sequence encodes CASSLAGMSSYNEQFF.

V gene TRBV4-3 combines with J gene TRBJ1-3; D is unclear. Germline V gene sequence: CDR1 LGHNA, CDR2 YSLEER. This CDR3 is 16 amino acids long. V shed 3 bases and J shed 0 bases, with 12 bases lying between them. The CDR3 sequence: CASSQDRRVSGNTIYF. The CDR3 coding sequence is TGCGCCAGCAGCCAGGACCGCCGGGTCTCTGGAAACACCATATATTTT.

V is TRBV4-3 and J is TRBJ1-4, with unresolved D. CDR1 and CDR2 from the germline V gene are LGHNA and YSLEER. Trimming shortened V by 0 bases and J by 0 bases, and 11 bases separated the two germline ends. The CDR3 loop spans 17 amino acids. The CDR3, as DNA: TGCGCCAGCAGCCAAGATTTGGCAGCAGCAACTAATGAAAAACTGTTTTTT. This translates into CASSQDLAAATNEKLFF.

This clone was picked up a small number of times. CDR3 residues: CSVRDRDGGYTF. In nucleotides, the CDR3 is TGCAGCGTTAGAGACAGGGACGGCGGCTACACCTTC. The V gene is TRBV29-1, the J gene TRBJ1-2; TRBD1 agrees at 7 bases. The germline V gene encodes CDR1 SQVTM and CDR2 ANQGSEA. The CDR3 sequence is 12 residues long. With 5 bases clipped from V and 8 bases from J, the junction kept 8 bases outside the gene matches.

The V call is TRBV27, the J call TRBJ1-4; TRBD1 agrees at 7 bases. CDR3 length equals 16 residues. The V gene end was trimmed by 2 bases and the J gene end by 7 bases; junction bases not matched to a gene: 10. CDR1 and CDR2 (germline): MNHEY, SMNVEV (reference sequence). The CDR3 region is CASSLRGTVKGEKLFF. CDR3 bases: TGTGCCAGCAGTTTAAGGGGGACAGTCAAGGGTGAAAAACTGTTTTTT.

The CDR3 sequence: CSVRPSRGAYSYEQYF. CDR3 in DNA: TGCAGCGTCCGGCCCTCTAGGGGGGCCTACTCCTACGAGCAGTACTTC. V usage is TRBV29-1 and J usage is TRBJ2-7, with D tentatively TRBD1 or TRBD2 (6 bases each). From germline, CDR1 is SQVTM and CDR2 ANQGSEA. CDR3 length: 16 amino acids. V gave up 6 bases and J gave up 0 bases, with 21 bases separating them.

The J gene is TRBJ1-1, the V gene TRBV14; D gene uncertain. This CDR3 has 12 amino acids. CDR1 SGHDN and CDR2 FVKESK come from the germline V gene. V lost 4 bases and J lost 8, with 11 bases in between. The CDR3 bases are TGTGCCAGCAGCCCGATGCCCAGAGAAGCTTTCTTT. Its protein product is CASSPMPREAFF.

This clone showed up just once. This chain's CDR3 is CASSPAPVGQGRSGYTF. CDR3 DNA sequence: TGTGCCAGCAGCCCAGCGCCCGTCGGACAGGGGAGGAGTGGCTACACCTTC. The chain carries TRBV7-9 and TRBJ1-2, with TRBD1 matching over 9 bases. This CDR3 has 17 residues. The germline CDR1 and CDR2 sequences are SEHNR and FQNEAQ (reference sequence). V was clipped by 5 bases and J by 7 bases; unmatched bases: 17.

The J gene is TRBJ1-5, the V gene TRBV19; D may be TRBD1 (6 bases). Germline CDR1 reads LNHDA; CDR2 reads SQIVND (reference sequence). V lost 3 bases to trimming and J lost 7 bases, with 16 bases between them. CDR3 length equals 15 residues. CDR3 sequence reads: CASSIRGGRRQPQHF. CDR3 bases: TGTGCCAGTAGTATTCGGGGGGGGCGCAGACAGCCCCAGCATTTT.

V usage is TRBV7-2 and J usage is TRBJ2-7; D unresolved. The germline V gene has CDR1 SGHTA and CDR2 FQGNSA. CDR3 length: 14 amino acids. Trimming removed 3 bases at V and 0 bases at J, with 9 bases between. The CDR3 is CASSLARTSYEQYF. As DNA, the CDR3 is TGTGCCAGCAGCTTGGCCCGTACCTCCTACGAGCAGTACTTC.

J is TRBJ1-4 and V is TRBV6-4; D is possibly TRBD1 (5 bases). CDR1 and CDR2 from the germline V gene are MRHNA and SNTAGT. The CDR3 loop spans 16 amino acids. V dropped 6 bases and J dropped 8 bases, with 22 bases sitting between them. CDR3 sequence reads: CASSLRGALVVEKLFF. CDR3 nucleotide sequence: TGTGCCAGCAGCCTAAGGGGAGCTCTCGTGGTCGAAAAACTGTTTTTT.

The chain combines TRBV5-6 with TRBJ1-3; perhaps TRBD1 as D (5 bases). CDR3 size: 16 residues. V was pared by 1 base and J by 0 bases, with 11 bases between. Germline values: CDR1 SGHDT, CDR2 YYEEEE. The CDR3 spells CASSLKGQPSGNTIYF. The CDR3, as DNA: TGTGCCAGCAGCTTGAAAGGACAACCCTCTGGAAACACCATATATTTT.

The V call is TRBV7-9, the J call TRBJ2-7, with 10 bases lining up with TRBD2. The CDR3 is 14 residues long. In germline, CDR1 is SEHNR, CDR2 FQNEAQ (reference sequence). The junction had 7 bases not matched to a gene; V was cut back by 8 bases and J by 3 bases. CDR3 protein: CASGLAGAHYEQYF. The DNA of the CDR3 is TGTGCCAGCGGCCTAGCGGGAGCGCACTACGAGCAGTACTTC.

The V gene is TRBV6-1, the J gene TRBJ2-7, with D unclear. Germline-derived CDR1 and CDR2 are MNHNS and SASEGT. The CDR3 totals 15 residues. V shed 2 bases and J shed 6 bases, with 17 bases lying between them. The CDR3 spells CASSETPTAVSEQYF. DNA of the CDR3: TGTGCCAGCAGTGAAACTCCAACCGCGGTCTCCGAGCAGTACTTC.

This chain's CDR3 is CASSQQGETQYF. CDR3 DNA sequence: TGTGCCAGCAGCCAACAGGGGGAGACCCAGTACTTC. The rearrangement uses TRBV4-2 and TRBJ2-5; TRBD1 might be the D (6 bases). CDR1 is LGHNA and CDR2 is YNFKEQ in the germline V gene. The V end lost 2 bases, the J end lost 5 bases, and 6 bases lay between the germline ends. The length of the CDR3 is 12 residues.

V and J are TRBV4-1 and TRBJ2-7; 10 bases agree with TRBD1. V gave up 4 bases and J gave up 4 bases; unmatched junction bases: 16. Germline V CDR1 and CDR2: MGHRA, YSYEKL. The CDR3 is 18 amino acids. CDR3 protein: CASSPTRSWGQGRYEQYF. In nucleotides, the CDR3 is TGCGCCAGCAGCCCGACCCGCTCCTGGGGACAGGGGAGGTACGAGCAGTACTTC.

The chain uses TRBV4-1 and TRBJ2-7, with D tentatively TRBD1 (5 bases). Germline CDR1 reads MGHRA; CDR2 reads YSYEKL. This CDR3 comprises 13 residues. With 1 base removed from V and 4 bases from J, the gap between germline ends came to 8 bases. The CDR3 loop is CASSQAQGYEQYF. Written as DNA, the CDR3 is TGCGCCAGCAGCCAAGCCCAGGGATACGAGCAGTACTTC.

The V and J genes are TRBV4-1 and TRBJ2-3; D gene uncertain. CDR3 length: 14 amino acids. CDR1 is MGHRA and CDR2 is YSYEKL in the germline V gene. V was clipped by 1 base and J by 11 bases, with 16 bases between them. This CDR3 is CASSQALSTMRQYF. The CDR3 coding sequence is TGCGCCAGCAGCCAAGCCCTTAGTACGATGAGGCAGTATTTT.

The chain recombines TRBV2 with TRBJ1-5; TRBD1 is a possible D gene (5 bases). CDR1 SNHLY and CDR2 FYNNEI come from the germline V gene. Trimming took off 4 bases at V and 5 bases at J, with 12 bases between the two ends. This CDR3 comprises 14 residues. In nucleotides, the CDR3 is TGTGCCAGCAGTGGTTTGGGACGGCATCAGCCCCAGCATTTT. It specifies CASSGLGRHQPQHF.

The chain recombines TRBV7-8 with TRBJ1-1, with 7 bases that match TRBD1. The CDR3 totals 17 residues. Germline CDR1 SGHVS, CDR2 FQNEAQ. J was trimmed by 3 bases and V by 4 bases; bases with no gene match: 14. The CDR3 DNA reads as TGTGCCAGCAGCTCTAGGGGGCGCTTAGTACGGGACACTGAAGCTTTCTTT. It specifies CASSSRGRLVRDTEAFF.